Shown below are 32 T cell receptor beta chains from a single sample sequenced in a study of immune characterization of retroperitoneal liposarcoma. TCRdb called the PCR reads again in MiXCR, with one record for every CDR3 protein. The sample lists over 8,000 distinct CDR3 sequences; around a quarter were seen once. Source material: blood. All receptors come from a male donor with retroperitoneal liposarcoma.

This sequence joins TRBV4-2 and TRBJ2-1; 7 nucleotides match TRBD1. This CDR3 is 16 amino acids long. V shed 6 bases and J 4 bases; nucleotides not matched to a gene: 12. Looked up from germline, CDR1 is LGHNA and CDR2 is YNFKEQ. CDR3 sequence (DNA): TGTGCCAGCAGTGCAGAGGGGACAGACCTATACAATGAGCAGTTCTTC. It translates to CASSAEGTDLYNEQFF.

This clonotype has just one count. The V gene is TRBV4-1, the J gene TRBJ2-1, with TRBD2 matching 8 bases. The DNA end is more similar to TRBJ2-7, so the J call may be wrong. The germline CDR1 and CDR2 sequences are MGHRA and YSYEKL. The CDR3 has 15 residues. The CDR3 region is CASSQVVSGVYEQYF. DNA of the CDR3: TGCGCCAGCAGCCAAGTGGTTAGCGGGGTCTACGAGCAGTACTTC.

The chain recombines TRBV28 with TRBJ2-1; no definite D call. The germline V gene has CDR1 MDHEN and CDR2 SYDVKM. The V end lost 5 bases, the J end lost 0 bases, and 14 bases lay between the germline ends. The CDR3 is 16 amino acids. This chain's CDR3 is CASSPPDRRSYNEQFF. The DNA for the CDR3 is TGTGCCAGCAGTCCTCCGGACCGTCGCTCCTACAATGAGCAGTTCTTC.

This clonotype is categorized as medium-sized. V gene TRBV5-4 combines with J gene TRBJ2-2; D unclear. Germline CDR1 and CDR2: SGHNT and YYREEE (reference sequence). The CDR3 totals 12 residues. V dropped 3 bases and J dropped 4 bases, with 4 bases sitting between them. CDR3 nucleotide sequence: TGTGCCAGCAGCTCTCCCACCGGGGAGCTGTTTTTT. It codes for CASSSPTGELFF.

This clonotype was observed at least ten times. The CDR3 loop reads CASSYSTGGHGTQYF. The CDR3 nucleotides are TGTGCCAGCAGTTACTCGACGGGGGGGCACGGTACGCAGTATTTT. The V gene is TRBV6-5, the J gene TRBJ2-3; 8 nucleotides agree with TRBD2. The V segment lost 0 bases and the J segment 8 bases; nucleotides outside the gene matches: 7. Germline lookup yields CDR1 MNHEY and CDR2 SVGAGI. The CDR3 has 15 residues.

Ten or more counts support this clonotype. Germline and junction disagree at one end, which may indicate a read error. The rearrangement links TRBV7-7 to TRBJ2-5; D not resolved. CDR3 length equals 13 residues. The V gene's germline CDR1 is SSHAT and CDR2 FNYEAQ (reference sequence). CDR3 in DNA: TGTGCTAGCAGCTTGCCCGACGGCGAGACCCAGTACTTC. The encoded protein is CASSLPDGETQYF.

This clonotype was seen ten or more times. The V and J genes are TRBV6-1 and TRBJ2-1, with D possibly TRBD2 on 5 matching bases. V lost 5 bases, J lost 8 bases, and 25 bases lay in between. The CDR3 runs 17 residues. Germline V CDR1 and CDR2: MNHNS, SASEGT. The CDR3 DNA sequence: TGTGCCAGCAGTCAAGACGGACCGGGCCTAGCTTGGGATGAGCAGTTCTTC. Translated: CASSQDGPGLAWDEQFF.

The chain is built from TRBV4-3 and TRBJ1-5, with 7 bases that match TRBD1. The CDR3 has 17 amino acids. The ends lost 2 bases at V and 3 bases at J; junction bases unmatched: 10. Germline CDR1 reads LGHNA; CDR2 reads YSLEER. The CDR3: CASSQNRDSNSNQPQHF. The CDR3, as DNA: TGCGCCAGCAGCCAAAACCGGGACAGCAATTCCAATCAGCCCCAGCATTTT.

This clonotype is medium-sized within its sample. The V and J genes are TRBV6-1 and TRBJ2-3; TRBD2 is a possible D gene (6 bases). Germline assignment: CDR1 MNHNS and CDR2 SASEGT. The V end lost 6 bases, the J end lost 4 bases, and 8 bases lay between the germline ends. This CDR3 has 12 residues. The CDR3: CASSRGSDTQYF. CDR3 nucleotide sequence: TGTGCCAGCAGCCGGGGGTCAGATACGCAGTATTTT.

V is TRBV12-3 or TRBV12-4 and J is TRBJ2-5, with TRBD2 matching 7 bases. CDR3 size: 16 residues. V was clipped by 5 bases and J by 11 bases; unmatched bases: 20. DNA of the CDR3: TGTGCCAGCAGTAGCGGGACGGGAGGTACCTACAATGAGCAGTACTTC. Translating it yields CASSSGTGGTYNEQYF.

This chain links TRBV7-6 with TRBJ2-5; D is perhaps TRBD2 (5 bases). V was cut by 5 bases and J by 2 bases, with 12 bases left in between. The CDR3 covers 14 residues. The germline CDR1 and CDR2 sequences are SGHVS and FNYEAQ. In DNA, the CDR3 is TGTGCCAGCAGCCCACGAGGGTCTCAAGAGACCCAGTACTTC. Translated: CASSPRGSQETQYF.

In its sample, this clonotype ranks as medium-sized. The gene calls are TRBV6-5 and TRBJ2-1, with D maybe TRBD2 (5 bases). The CDR3 has 14 residues. Germline V gene lookup returns CDR1 MNHEY and CDR2 SVGAGI. Trimming took 0 bases from V and 4 from J, leaving 7 bases between them. CDR3 sequence: CASSYSRDYNEQFF. CDR3 nucleotides: TGTGCCAGCAGTTACTCCCGGGATTACAATGAGCAGTTCTTC.

This clonotype was counted at least ten times. The genes are TRBV6-1 and TRBJ2-5; 10 bases align to TRBD2. The better agreement between TRBJ2-7 and the DNA end casts doubt on the J call. Looked up from germline, CDR1 is MNHNS and CDR2 is SASEGT. The CDR3 runs to 15 residues. The CDR3 region has the DNA TGTGCCAGCAGTCATACTAGCGGGGCCCCCTACGAGCAGTACTTC. Protein sequence: CASSHTSGAPYEQYF.

This clonotype has just a few counts. The genes are TRBV12-3 or TRBV12-4 and TRBJ2-2; 10 bases are a match to TRBD2. This CDR3 contains 17 residues. V trimming: 5 bases; J trimming: 2 bases; junction bases outside the gene matches: 8. DNA of the CDR3: TGTGCCAGCAGTCCCGGTCTAGCGGGGGCAAACACCGGGGAGCTGTTTTTT. This codes for CASSPGLAGANTGELFF.

This clonotype has ten or more counts. This sequence joins TRBV6-1 and TRBJ1-1; D call uncertain. CDR1 MNHNS and CDR2 SASEGT come from the germline V gene. V lost 0 bases, J lost 8 bases, and 10 bases lay in between. CDR3 length: 13 amino acids. CDR3 protein: CASSEALRPEAFF. The CDR3 nucleotides read TGTGCCAGCAGTGAAGCGCTTAGACCCGAAGCTTTCTTT.

V and J are TRBV6-2 or TRBV6-3 and TRBJ2-2; 8 bases align to TRBD2. The J segment lost 4 bases and the V segment lost 6 bases, leaving 10 bases of the junction unmatched. From germline, CDR1 is MNHEY and CDR2 SVGEGT. The CDR3 spans 16 residues. In nucleotides, the CDR3 is TGTGCCAGCAGACCGGCCGGGACTAGGAGCACCGGGGAGCTGTTTTTT. It yields the protein CASRPAGTRSTGELFF.

The chain combines TRBV5-1 with TRBJ2-1; 8 bases are a match to TRBD1. The assigned J gene may be wrong: the sequence end matches TRBJ2-7 better. Per the germline V gene, CDR1 is SGHRS and CDR2 is YFSETQ. The CDR3 is 14 amino acids. This chain's CDR3 is CASSSGGAPAEQYV. Here the CDR3 DNA reads TGCGCCAGCAGCTCAGGGGGCGCGCCGGCCGAGCAGTACGTC.

This clonotype showed up many times. Written as DNA, the CDR3 is TGTGCCAGCAGTGAAGAGTACAGGCGGCAAGAGACCCAGTACTTC. This sequence encodes CASSEEYRRQETQYF. The V and J genes are TRBV6-1 and TRBJ2-5; a possible D gene is TRBD1 (5 bases). The germline gives CDR1 MNHNS, CDR2 SASEGT. Trimming shortened V by 1 base and J by 2 bases, and 11 bases separated the two germline ends. The CDR3 extends over 15 amino acids.

A few counts support this clonotype. Given a much more abundant clone one base away, this may be a read error. The chain recombines TRBV4-1 with TRBJ2-1; the D call may be TRBD1 or TRBD2 (5 bases each). Trimming removed 3 bases from V and 13 bases from J, with 10 bases in between. Germline assignment: CDR1 MGHRA and CDR2 YSYEKL. This CDR3 contains 11 residues. For the CDR3, the DNA is TGCGCCAGCAGCCACGGGACCGAACAGTTCTTC. Translation: CASSHGTEQFF.

This clonotype was recorded at least ten times. V gene TRBV12-3 or TRBV12-4 combines with J gene TRBJ2-1, with D perhaps assigned TRBD1 or TRBD2 (6 bases each). The end of the DNA is better explained by TRBJ2-5, so the J call may be wrong. This CDR3 region has 11 residues. The CDR3 here is CASQGGETQYF. The CDR3 DNA follows: TGTGCCAGCCAAGGGGGGGAGACCCAGTACTTC.

This clonotype was seen a few times. This chain joins TRBV10-1 and TRBJ1-2; the D is unclear. The germline gives CDR1 WNHNN, CDR2 SYGVQD (reference sequence). Trimming removed 0 bases at V and 7 bases at J, with 12 bases between. The CDR3 spans 14 residues. DNA of the CDR3: TGCGCCAGCAGTGAGTCGACCAGCCCTTTTGGCTACACCTTC. Protein sequence: CASSESTSPFGYTF.

By share of the sample, this clonotype is medium-sized. This rearrangement joins TRBV6-6 to TRBJ2-2; TRBD2 matches at 11 bases. Germline V gene data show CDR1 as MNHNY and CDR2 as SVGAGI (reference sequence). J gave up 9 bases and V 2 bases, and 8 bases lay outside the gene matches. This CDR3 is 16 amino acids long. The CDR3 DNA follows: TGTGCCAGCAGTTACGAAGTAGCGGGGGGGACTAGGGAGCTGTTTTTT. Translating gives CASSYEVAGGTRELFF.

The J gene is TRBJ2-1, the V gene TRBV12-3 or TRBV12-4; possible D gene TRBD2, 5 bases. Gene TRBJ2-7 matches the end of the DNA better, so the J call may be wrong. The CDR3 has 15 residues. The chain's CDR3 is CASSLTRDWHNEQYF. CDR3 DNA sequence: TGTGCCAGCAGTTTAACGAGGGATTGGCACAATGAGCAGTACTTC.

The chain couples TRBV20-1 to TRBJ2-1, with D perhaps being TRBD1 or TRBD2 (5 bases each). The CDR3 loop spans 14 amino acids. V lost 0 bases and J lost 13, with 19 bases in between. Germline loops: CDR1 DFQATT, CDR2 SNEGSKA (reference sequence). The CDR3 reads CSAREDSRVGTQFF. CDR3 nucleotide sequence: TGCAGTGCTAGAGAAGACTCCCGAGTTGGGACCCAGTTCTTC.

This clonotype came up many times. The chain uses TRBV6-6 and TRBJ1-1; D ambiguous. Trimming cost V 0 bases and J 0 bases, with 5 bases left between them. This CDR3 is built from 14 residues. Germline-derived CDR1 and CDR2 are MNHNY and SVGAGI (reference sequence). The CDR3 DNA reads as TGTGCCAGCAGTTACTCGCGTGTGAACACTGAAGCTTTCTTT. As protein: CASSYSRVNTEAFF.

The rearrangement links TRBV5-1 to TRBJ2-3; D gene ambiguous. Trimming shortened V by 0 bases and J by 1 base, and 12 bases separated the two germline ends. The CDR3 sequence is 16 residues long. In germline, CDR1 is SGHRS, CDR2 YFSETQ. The CDR3 loop reads CASSLAVSLGTDTQYF. CDR3 nucleotides: TGCGCCAGCAGCTTGGCGGTGAGTTTGGGCACAGATACGCAGTATTTT.

The chain carries TRBV10-3 and TRBJ1-6; D is undetermined. Germline-derived CDR1 and CDR2 are ENHRY and SYGVKD. The CDR3 length is 14 residues. V was cut by 3 bases and J by 8 bases, with 11 bases left in between. The CDR3 reads CAISDLGMDSPLHF. The DNA of the CDR3 is TGTGCCATCAGTGACCTGGGAATGGATTCACCCCTCCACTTT.

The gene calls are TRBV14 and TRBJ2-1; TRBD1 is a possible D gene (6 bases). CDR1 and CDR2 from the germline V gene are SGHDN and FVKESK. The CDR3 is made up of 13 amino acids. V gave up 2 bases and J gave up 10 bases, with 12 bases separating them. CDR3 loop: CASSQWGLAEQFF. The CDR3 region has the DNA TGTGCCAGCAGCCAATGGGGGCTAGCCGAGCAGTTCTTC.

This clonotype was seen many times. Written as DNA, the CDR3 is TGTGCCAGCAGCCAAGACGGCAGGGCTCAAGAGACCCAGTACTTC. Encoded protein: CASSQDGRAQETQYF. V and J are TRBV14 and TRBJ2-5; the D gene is possibly TRBD1 (5 bases). The ends were cut back, 0 bases at V and 2 bases at J, with 10 bases in the middle. The CDR3 consists of 15 residues. CDR1 is SGHDN, CDR2 FVKESK, per germline.

This clonotype was observed once. CDR3 nucleotide sequence: TGTGCCAGCAGTTATTATCCCAGGGGATCCTCTGGAAACACCATATATTTT. Encoded protein: CASSYYPRGSSGNTIYF. The V call is TRBV6-8, the J call TRBJ1-3; the D gene is possibly TRBD1 (6 bases). This CDR3 comprises 17 residues. The ends were cut back, 3 bases at V and 0 bases at J, with 15 bases in the middle. The germline CDR1 and CDR2 sequences are MNHGY and SAAAGT.

Only a few counts were recorded for this clonotype. The V gene is TRBV5-1, the J gene TRBJ2-1; a possible D gene is TRBD1 (5 bases). The J call may be incorrect, as the DNA end agrees better with TRBJ2-5. The germline V gene has CDR1 SGHRS and CDR2 YFSETQ. CDR3 size: 12 residues. Here the CDR3 DNA reads TGCGCCAGCACCCAGGGTGGCGAGACCCAGTACTTC. Protein: CASTQGGETQYF.

V is TRBV6-1 and J is TRBJ1-4, with D uncertain. V was trimmed by 1 base and J by 0 bases, leaving 12 bases between them. CDR1 and CDR2 (germline): MNHNS, SASEGT. The CDR3 sequence is 17 residues long. The CDR3 nucleotides read TGTGCCAGCAGTGAAGAGGGCTCTTTTGCAACTAATGAAAAACTGTTTTTT. It yields the protein CASSEEGSFATNEKLFF.